The rows below give T cell receptor beta chains drawn from one sample of a study of blood T cell repertoires in COVID-19. Some clones are missing from TCRdb's copy, which holds only in-frame ones; the method was immunoSEQ multiplex PCR. The top ten hold almost 4% of the sample, which has some 340,000 clones, 90% seen once. Sequencing used PBMCs or T cells enriched from blood (not recorded which). Receptor source: a woman in her 30s who had been exposed to COVID-19. CDR3s include the opening cysteine and the closing phenylalanine or tryptophan. A D gene is named only where the DNA matches it firmly. Rows give clone size only sometimes, using once, few, many, or a class for an expanded clone.

V	D	size	J	CDR3	DNA
TRBV9	-	-	TRBJ2-3	CASSVDPRNPDTQYF	TGTGCCAGCAGCGTAGACCCCAGAAACCCGGATACGCAGTATTTT
TRBV6-5	-	-	TRBJ1-5	CASSYSKLAVQPQHF	TGTGCCAGCAGTTACTCCAAATTGGCAGTCCAGCCCCAGCATTTT
TRBV5-1	TRBD2	-	TRBJ2-5	CASSVGLAGTTQETQYF	TGCGCCAGCAGCGTGGGACTAGCGGGGACGACCCAAGAGACCCAGTACTTC
TRBV3-1/TRBV3-2	TRBD1	-	TRBJ2-4	CASSSRDRGYIQYF	TGTGCCAGCAGCTCCCGGGACAGGGGGTACATTCAGTACTTC
TRBV2	-	-	TRBJ2-3	CASSDRSLSTDTQYF	TGTGCCAGCAGTGACAGGTCGCTTAGCACAGATACGCAGTATTTT
TRBV18	-	-	TRBJ1-2	CASSPDTGDYGYTF	TGTGCCAGCTCACCGGACACTGGAGACTATGGCTACACCTTC
TRBV6-5	TRBD1	-	TRBJ1-4	CASSYSSPQGGEKLFF	TGTGCCAGCAGTTACTCGAGCCCCCAGGGGGGTGAAAAACTGTTTTTT
TRBV18	-	-	TRBJ2-7	CASSQRLGEQYF	TGTGCCAGCTCACAGCGCTTGGGCGAGCAGTACTTC
TRBV5-1	-	-	TRBJ1-2	CASRGGPQANYGYTF	TGCGCCAGCCGGGGGGGCCCACAAGCTAACTATGGCTACACCTTC
TRBV28	-	-	TRBJ1-2	CASSLGEAARMGYTF	TGTGCCAGCAGTTTGGGCGAAGCGGCTAGGATGGGCTACACCTTC
TRBV2	TRBD1	-	TRBJ1-1	CASSDRGRAEAFF	TGTGCCAGCAGCGACAGGGGGCGGGCTGAAGCTTTCTTT
TRBV6-5	TRBD2	-	TRBJ2-5	CASSPRLAGARAQYF	TGTGCCAGCAGTCCTAGACTAGCGGGGGCCAGGGCCCAGTACTTC
TRBV4-3	TRBD2	-	TRBJ2-3	CASSHGLAGDTQYF	TGCGCCAGCAGCCACGGACTAGCGGGGGATACGCAGTATTTT
TRBV7-6	-	-	TRBJ1-4	CASSPRGATNEKLFF	TGTGCCAGCAGCCCCAGGGGTGCAACTAATGAAAAACTGTTTTTT
TRBV4-3	TRBD1	-	TRBJ1-2	CASSQDGRTGAYGYTF	TGCGCCAGCAGCCAAGATGGTAGGACAGGGGCCTATGGCTACACCTTC
TRBV24-1	TRBD1	-	TRBJ2-5	CATSDRDRGQETQYF	TGTGCCACCAGTGATCGGGACAGGGGTCAGGAGACCCAGTACTTC
TRBV29-1	-	-	TRBJ1-1	CSVEQGMNTEAFF	TGCAGCGTTGAACAGGGTATGAACACTGAAGCTTTCTTT
TRBV19	TRBD1	-	TRBJ1-1	CASSIGDSFTEAFF	TGTGCCAGTAGTATCGGGGACAGCTTCACTGAAGCTTTCTTT
TRBV7-8	-	once	TRBJ2-5	CASSLAGLQETQYF	TGTGCCAGCAGCTTAGCTGGACTGCAAGAGACCCAGTACTTC
TRBV5-1	-	-	TRBJ1-4	CASSLAATNEKLFF	TGCGCCAGCAGCTTGGCAGCAACTAATGAAAAACTGTTTTTT
TRBV4-1	-	-	TRBJ1-2	CASSRGTGEYGYTF	TGCGCCAGCAGCCGAGGGACGGGAGAATATGGCTACACCTTC
TRBV7-9	TRBD1	-	TRBJ2-7	CASSPPTGASSYEQYF	TGTGCCAGCAGCCCGCCGACAGGGGCGAGCTCCTACGAGCAGTACTTC
TRBV19	-	-	TRBJ2-7	CASSNSDGTYEQYF	TGTGCCAGTAGTAACAGTGACGGCACCTACGAGCAGTACTTC
TRBV5-1	TRBD2	-	TRBJ2-3	CASSQGLAGGYPTDTQYF	TGCGCCAGCAGCCAGGGACTAGCGGGGGGGTACCCCACAGATACGCAGTATTTT
TRBV18	TRBD1	once	TRBJ1-5	CASSRQGAGQPQHF	TGTGCCAGCTCACGACAGGGGGCAGGACAGCCCCAGCATTTT
TRBV5-8	-	-	TRBJ1-5	CASSPRRSNQPQHF	TGTGCCAGCAGCCCGCGGAGGAGCAATCAGCCCCAGCATTTT
TRBV5-1	TRBD1	-	TRBJ1-2	CASSLGQGANYGYTF	TGCGCCAGCAGCTTGGGACAGGGGGCTAACTATGGCTACACCTTC
TRBV3-1/TRBV3-2	-	-	TRBJ1-2	CASSPPPPEAIGYTF	TGTGCCAGCAGCCCCCCCCCACCCGAGGCGATCGGCTACACCTTC
TRBV19	-	-	TRBJ1-1	CASNRPGNTEAFF	TGTGCCAGTAATCGGCCAGGGAACACTGAAGCTTTCTTT
TRBV27	-	-	TRBJ1-2	CASSFLGTQGRDGYTF	TGTGCCAGCAGTTTCTTGGGAACCCAGGGGCGAGATGGCTACACCTTC
TRBV18	-	-	TRBJ1-1	CASSPDNLYEAFF	TGTGCCAGCTCACCCGACAACTTATACGAAGCTTTCTTT
TRBV5-5	TRBD2	-	TRBJ2-1	CASSFPGLAGNEQFF	TGTGCCAGCAGCTTTCCGGGACTAGCTGGGAATGAGCAGTTCTTC
TRBV5-1	TRBD1	-	TRBJ1-1	CASSSHPRDRDTEAFF	TGCGCCAGCAGCTCCCACCCCCGGGACAGAGACACTGAAGCTTTCTTT
TRBV5-5	TRBD1	-	TRBJ1-1	CASSSYRGHRIAFF	TGTGCCAGCAGCTCCTACAGGGGCCACCGGATAGCTTTCTTT
TRBV6-5	-	few	TRBJ2-7	CATKLQGLTYEQYF	TGTGCCACCAAGCTACAGGGTCTTACCTACGAGCAGTACTTC
TRBV5-1	TRBD1	-	TRBJ2-1	CASSLITGGNEQFF	TGCGCCAGCAGCTTGATAACAGGGGGAAATGAGCAGTTCTTC
TRBV27	-	-	TRBJ2-5	CASSFRRGETQYF	TGTGCCAGCAGTTTTAGACGGGGGGAGACCCAGTACTTC